The 31 T cell receptor beta chains presented below share a single source sample, sequenced in a study of T cell repertoires in cytomegalovirus infection (dated by TCRdb to about 2019). These reads were obtained on an Illumina HiSeq 1500. TCRdb reanalyzed the raw reads on its own, using fastp at Q25 for trimming and MiXCR for clone calling, and kept in-frame beta chains. Rows merge per CDR3 protein into single entries with the most common DNA and genes. Counted in this sample were 700,000 to 950,000 distinct CDR3 sequences; around a third of them appeared once. Approximately 13% of the sample is taken by the ten largest. The sample's treatment or condition label is to be understood as: in vitro stimulation with specific CMV peptide epitopes to enrich CMV-specific T cells. These receptors have no identified antigens. This specimen was cultured CD8+ T cells from PBMCs, taken from culture after CMV antigen stimulation. The receptors come from a human donor in good health (CMV status not recorded). Some clones in this sample may be carry-over from other donors' samples.

This clonotype was counted between two and nine times. The chain recombines TRBV28 with TRBJ2-3, with TRBD2 matching 8 bases. Trimming at V came to 0 bases and at J to 5 bases, leaving 7 bases not matched to a gene. Germline V gene data show CDR1 as MDHEN and CDR2 as SYDVKM. The CDR3 covers 16 residues. CDR3 sequence: CASSLWTGGPLDTQYF. The CDR3 region has the DNA TGTGCCAGCAGTTTATGGACGGGGGGGCCTCTAGATACGCAGTATTTT.

The chain has TRBV2 and TRBJ2-7; TRBD2 is a possible D gene (5 bases). V dropped 2 bases and J dropped 4 bases, with 15 bases sitting between them. Germline V CDR1 and CDR2: SNHLY, FYNNEI. CDR3 size: 15 residues. For the CDR3, the DNA is TGTGCCAGCAGTGAACCGAGAGGGAATGGGTACGAGCAGTACGTC. Its protein product is CASSEPRGNGYEQYV.

This clonotype has a handful of counts. This chain links TRBV6-6 with TRBJ1-5; D is uncertain. CDR3 length: 15 amino acids. CDR1 MNHNY and CDR2 SVGAGI come from the germline V gene (reference sequence). V was cut by 2 bases and J by 0 bases, with 8 bases left in between. Here the CDR3 DNA reads TGTGCCAGCAGTTACACCGGAGATAGCAATCAGCCCCAGCATTTT. This encodes CASSYTGDSNQPQHF.

This clonotype was found many times. The gene calls are TRBV7-6 and TRBJ2-3, with TRBD2 identical over 13 bases. Germline-derived CDR1 and CDR2 are SGHVS and FNYEAQ. This CDR3 region has 18 residues. V gave up 5 bases and J gave up 6 bases; unmatched junction bases: 14. CDR3 nucleotides: TGTGCCAGCAGCGAACTAGCGGGGGGGCTAGAGTTCATGGATACGCAGTATTTT. This encodes CASSELAGGLEFMDTQYF.

This clonotype was counted between two and nine times. The gene calls are TRBV12-3 or TRBV12-4 and TRBJ2-1; D is undetermined. The CDR3 consists of 13 residues. The V and J ends lost 2 bases and 5 bases respectively, with 7 bases between them. The chain's CDR3 is CASSLYGDNEQFF. CDR3 in DNA: TGTGCCAGCAGTTTATATGGGGACAATGAGCAGTTCTTC.

The chain uses TRBV29-1 and TRBJ1-1; D possibly corresponds to TRBD1 (6 bases). This CDR3 region has 13 residues. The germline CDR1 and CDR2 sequences are SQVTM and ANQGSEA. The V end was cut by 1 base, the J end by 10 bases, with 16 bases between. CDR3 sequence: CSVEGGIVTGAFF. The CDR3 coding sequence is TGCAGCGTTGAAGGGGGAATAGTGACAGGAGCTTTCTTT.

This clonotype was counted a few times. V gene TRBV19 combines with J gene TRBJ2-4, with 10 bases matching TRBD1. Germline-derived CDR1 and CDR2 are LNHDA and SQIVND (reference sequence). The J segment lost 3 bases and the V segment lost 10 bases, leaving 6 bases of the junction unmatched. There are 14 residues in the CDR3. The CDR3 loop is CANGQGVDKNIQYF. In DNA form, the CDR3 reads TGTGCCAATGGACAGGGGGTGGACAAAAACATTCAGTACTTC.

The chain recombines TRBV27 with TRBJ1-6; perhaps TRBD1 as D (5 bases). Trimming left V 3 bases short and J 7 bases short, with 7 bases between. This CDR3 is 13 amino acids long. CDR1 is MNHEY, CDR2 SMNVEV, per germline (reference sequence). CDR3 sequence (DNA): TGTGCCAGCAGTTTGGGGCCCAATTCACCCCTCCACTTT. This translates into CASSLGPNSPLHF.

There are a few counts of this clonotype. The chain joins TRBV7-3 to TRBJ2-1, with 9 bases fitting TRBD2. Per germline, CDR1 SGHTA and CDR2 FQGTGA. Trimming took 5 bases from V and 4 from J; bases not matched to a gene: 15. CDR3 length: 18 residues. CDR3 in DNA: TGTGCCAGCAGCCCTGGACTGGCGGGGGGGCTGCCTTACAATGAGCAGTTCTTC. Protein: CASSPGLAGGLPYNEQFF.

The rearrangement links TRBV19 to TRBJ1-4; 7 nucleotides match TRBD1. The V gene end was trimmed by 5 bases and the J gene end by 5 bases; junction bases not matched to a gene: 8. There are 15 residues in the CDR3. Germline-derived CDR1 and CDR2 are LNHDA and SQIVND (reference sequence). CDR3 sequence: CASSLPGQQNEKLFF. The CDR3 nucleotides read TGTGCCAGTAGTCTACCGGGACAGCAGAATGAAAAACTGTTTTTT.

This clonotype showed up just a few times. The chain joins TRBV6-2 or TRBV6-3 to TRBJ1-6, with a weak D call TRBD1 (5 bases). The ends were cut back, 6 bases at V and 8 bases at J, with 14 bases in the middle. The CDR3 contains 14 residues. Per germline, CDR1 MNHEY and CDR2 SVGEGT. The CDR3 loop is CASRRPQGDSPLHF. DNA for the CDR3: TGTGCCAGCAGGAGACCGCAGGGTGATTCACCCCTCCACTTT.

This clonotype was observed a handful of times. The gene calls are TRBV6-5 and TRBJ1-2; D is perhaps TRBD1 (5 bases). The germline V gene encodes CDR1 MNHEY and CDR2 SVGAGI. The length of the CDR3 is 14 residues. Deletions cut 2 bases from V and 3 bases from J, with 10 bases between. CDR3 region: CASSYAGGDYGYTF. The CDR3, as DNA: TGTGCCAGCAGTTACGCTGGGGGTGACTATGGCTACACCTTC.

This chain joins TRBV20-1 and TRBJ2-1, with 10 bases aligning to TRBD2. The V segment lost 1 base and the J segment 6 bases; nucleotides outside the gene matches: 15. The CDR3 spans 18 residues. The V gene's germline CDR1 is DFQATT and CDR2 SNEGSKA (reference sequence). This CDR3 is CSARVYLAGDLFGNEQFF. In nucleotides, the CDR3 is TGCAGTGCTAGAGTATACCTAGCGGGGGATTTATTCGGCAATGAGCAGTTCTTC.

The chain uses TRBV13 and TRBJ2-3; 8 bases agree with TRBD1. V shed 4 bases, J shed 1 base, and the junction held 7 bases outside the gene matches. Germline CDR1 PRHDT, CDR2 FYEKMQ (reference sequence). The CDR3 is 16 amino acids. The CDR3: CASSSISGQGTDTQYF. The CDR3 DNA sequence: TGTGCCAGCAGCTCCATTTCGGGACAGGGCACAGATACGCAGTATTTT. Full variable domain (remainder filled in from reference TRBV13 and TRBJ2-3): AAGVIQSPRHLIKEKRETATLKCYPIPRHDTVYWYQQGPGQDPQFLISFYEKMQSDKGSIPDRFSAQQFSDYHSELNMSSLELGDSALYFCASSSISGQGTDTQYFGPGTRLTVL.

This clonotype has only a few counts. V and J are TRBV6-5 and TRBJ1-1, with D perhaps matching TRBD1 (5 bases). This CDR3 comprises 13 residues. CDR1 and CDR2 from the germline V gene are MNHEY and SVGAGI. Trimming stripped 4 bases from V and 4 bases from J, with 10 bases between. DNA for the CDR3: TGTGCCAGCAGTTTACGAGGGGCCACTGAAGCTTTCTTT. Translating it yields CASSLRGATEAFF.

This chain connects TRBV6-6 to TRBJ1-5; weak D call: TRBD1 (5 bases). Germline V gives CDR1 MNHNY, CDR2 SVGAGI (reference sequence). This CDR3 has 12 residues. The V and J ends lost 7 bases and 7 bases respectively, with 11 bases between them. The CDR3 here is CASMGGGQPQHF. In nucleotides, the CDR3 is TGTGCCAGCATGGGGGGAGGACAGCCCCAGCATTTT.

This clonotype was recorded a few times. The chain has TRBV7-6 and TRBJ1-1; D ambiguous. CDR1 and CDR2 from the germline V gene are SGHVS and FNYEAQ. The CDR3 consists of 14 residues. The V end lost 4 bases, the J end lost 4 bases, and 13 bases lay between the germline ends. The DNA of the CDR3 is TGTGCCAGCAGCTCTCGAATGGAGGGCACTGAAGCTTTCTTT. Its protein product is CASSSRMEGTEAFF.

This clonotype has just one count. The V and J genes are TRBV5-5 and TRBJ2-6; D call uncertain. There are 18 residues in the CDR3. Looked up from germline, CDR1 is SGHKS and CDR2 is YYEKEE (reference sequence). Trimming removed 1 base at V and 0 bases at J, with 14 bases between. The CDR3 sequence: CASSLTTSLSSGANVLTF. CDR3 in DNA: TGTGCCAGCAGCTTGACCACAAGCCTTTCCTCTGGGGCCAACGTCCTGACTTTC.

This clonotype turned up a few times. The V gene is TRBV6-5, the J gene TRBJ1-1; D gene uncertain. Germline values: CDR1 MNHEY, CDR2 SVGAGI. Between the trimmed V and J ends, which lost 7 bases and 0 bases, there was a span of 12 bases. The CDR3 has 14 residues. CDR3 in amino acids: CASTPEQMNTEAFF. The CDR3 DNA sequence: TGTGCCAGCACTCCGGAGCAAATGAACACTGAAGCTTTCTTT.

The chain links TRBV4-1 to TRBJ1-2; D may be TRBD1 (6 bases). The CDR3 length is 16 residues. Germline lookup yields CDR1 MGHRA and CDR2 YSYEKL. Trimming cost V 0 bases and J 5 bases, with 16 bases left between them. The CDR3, as DNA: TGCGCCAGCAGCCAAGATCTGACAGGCAGGCGATATGGCTACACCTTC. Its protein product is CASSQDLTGRRYGYTF.

This clonotype was picked up a small number of times. The chain employs TRBV7-9 and TRBJ2-7; D unresolved. Germline V CDR1 and CDR2: SEHNR, FQNEAQ (reference sequence). Trimming left V 1 base short and J 4 bases short, with 14 bases between. The CDR3 sequence is 15 residues long. CDR3 sequence: CASSLDGRPFYEQYF. CDR3 in DNA: TGTGCCAGCAGCTTAGATGGACGACCTTTTTACGAGCAGTACTTC.

There are many counts of this clonotype. The J gene is TRBJ1-1, the V gene TRBV19, with TRBD1 matching 11 bases. V lost 7 bases, J lost 4 bases, and 8 bases stayed unmatched. The germline gives CDR1 LNHDA, CDR2 SQIVND (reference sequence). The CDR3 totals 15 residues. The DNA of the CDR3 is TGTGCCAGTAACATCGGACAGGGGGCGGTCACTGAAGCTTTCTTT. Encoded protein: CASNIGQGAVTEAFF.

In its sample, this clonotype was seen many times. The genes are TRBV7-2 and TRBJ2-2; D is unclear. There are 11 residues in the CDR3. Germline V gives CDR1 SGHTA, CDR2 FQGNSA. Between the trimmed V and J ends, which lost 6 bases and 6 bases, there was a span of 5 bases. CDR3 residues: CASRFAGELFF. The CDR3 DNA reads TGTGCCAGCAGATTCGCCGGGGAGCTGTTTTTT.

This chain uses TRBV2 with TRBJ2-1; TRBD1 agrees at 9 bases. Germline CDR1 and CDR2: SNHLY and FYNNEI. After removal of 10 bases from V and 6 bases from J, the junction contained 13 bases not matched to a gene. The CDR3 extends over 15 amino acids. The CDR3 loop is CATRIWDREGNEQFF. CDR3 nucleotide sequence: TGTGCCACCCGAATATGGGACAGGGAGGGCAATGAGCAGTTCTTC.

The chain joins TRBV3-1 to TRBJ2-3, with D uncertain. The germline V gene encodes CDR1 LGHDT and CDR2 YNNKEL (reference sequence). This CDR3 comprises 15 residues. Trimming cost V 4 bases and J 1 base, with 12 bases left between them. The CDR3 here is CASSPLYGRTDTQYF. The CDR3 coding sequence is TGTGCCAGCAGCCCCCTCTATGGCCGCACAGATACGCAGTATTTT.

This clonotype showed up just a few times. The V gene is TRBV5-1, the J gene TRBJ1-1; no clear D. The CDR3 spans 14 residues. With 2 bases removed from V and 3 bases from J, the gap between germline ends came to 11 bases. The germline CDR1 and CDR2 sequences are SGHRS and YFSETQ. Written as DNA, the CDR3 is TGCGCCAGCAGCTTCTTCGGGGATGACACTGAAGCTTTCTTT. This gives the protein CASSFFGDDTEAFF. Combining the CDR3 with reference TRBV5-1 and TRBJ1-1 gives the whole variable domain KAGVTQTPRYLIKTRGQQVTLSCSPISGHRSVSWYQQTPGQGLQFLFEYFSETQRNKGNFPGRFSGRQFSNSRSEMNVSTLELGDSALYLCASSFFGDDTEAFFGQGTRLTVV.

The genes are TRBV11-3 and TRBJ2-3; D not certain. CDR3 length equals 15 residues. Germline-derived CDR1 and CDR2 are SGHNT and YENEEA. Trimming left V 2 bases short and J 2 bases short, with 11 bases between. The CDR3 is CASSLPQENTDTQYF. The CDR3 nucleotides are TGTGCCAGCAGCTTACCCCAAGAGAACACAGATACGCAGTATTTT.

The chain is built from TRBV29-1 and TRBJ2-7, with D perhaps given as TRBD1 or TRBD2 (5 bases each). Germline CDR1 and CDR2: SQVTM and ANQGSEA. V lost 4 bases, J lost 0 bases, and 13 bases lay in between. The CDR3 totals 14 residues. The CDR3 loop is CSVAFRDGSYEQYF. The CDR3 DNA sequence: TGCAGCGTTGCCTTCAGGGACGGCTCCTACGAGCAGTACTTC.

V usage is TRBV27 and J usage is TRBJ1-2; no clear D gene. The length of the CDR3 is 16 residues. Trimming left V 2 bases short and J 1 base short, with 14 bases between. Germline assignment: CDR1 MNHEY and CDR2 SMNVEV (reference sequence). The CDR3 DNA follows: TGTGCCAGCAGTTTACCTCCGCGGACGGATAACTATGGCTACACCTTC. Its protein product is CASSLPPRTDNYGYTF.

Concerning this clonotype: One end of the junction does not line up with germline, which may come from a read error. The chain is built from TRBV4-2 and TRBJ2-1; a possible D gene is TRBD2 (6 bases). CDR3 length equals 17 residues. Per germline, CDR1 LGHNA and CDR2 YNFKEQ. DNA of the CDR3: TGTGCCATCAGCCAAAATGCGGGGTTGATATCCGACAATGAGCAGTTCTTC. Translated: CAISQNAGLISDNEQFF.

V gene TRBV2 combines with J gene TRBJ2-1; 9 bases line up with TRBD1. Losses at the gene ends were 7 bases for V and 4 bases for J; bases not matched to a gene: 8. Germline-derived CDR1 and CDR2 are SNHLY and FYNNEI. The CDR3 sequence is 15 residues long. CDR3 residues: CASKSGTGNYNEQFF. The CDR3 DNA sequence: TGTGCCAGCAAATCCGGGACAGGGAATTACAATGAGCAGTTCTTC.